The 29 T cell receptor beta chains presented below share a single source sample, sequenced in a study of T cell responses to AZD1222 COVID-19 vaccine. Repertoires were generated with immunoSEQ multiplex PCR, while TCRdb's copy carries only in-frame clones and drops some. The sample shows around 190,000 clones, around 90% of them seen only once. The specimen was peripheral blood, collected on day 0 of AZD1222 vaccination. The receptors here all came from an adult in good health.

The chain has TRBV10-3 and TRBJ2-5; TRBD1 might be the D (5 bases). The CDR3 contains 13 residues. Between the trimmed V and J ends, which lost 9 bases and 5 bases, there was a span of 16 bases. Germline loops: CDR1 ENHRY, CDR2 SYGVKD. CDR3 coding DNA: TGTGCCATAGGGGATCAAGGGTGGGAGACCCAGTACTTC. Its protein product is CAIGDQGWETQYF.

The chain couples TRBV19 to TRBJ1-2; 9 nucleotides agree with TRBD1. The CDR3 has 13 amino acids. Germline V gene lookup returns CDR1 LNHDA and CDR2 SQIVND (reference sequence). Trimming at V came to 5 bases and at J to 7 bases, leaving 5 bases not matched to a gene. CDR3 nucleotides: TGTGCCAGTAGTCCACAGGGGGCGCCTGGCTACACCTTC. Translation: CASSPQGAPGYTF.

The genes are TRBV7-6 and TRBJ1-4; a possible D gene is TRBD1 (6 bases). Germline CDR1 reads SGHVS; CDR2 reads FNYEAQ. The CDR3 sequence is 17 residues long. Trimming pared 1 base from V and 8 bases from J, leaving 20 bases between. CDR3 nucleotide sequence: TGTGCCAGCAGCTTAGGGGGGGCGACAGAGACCTTCGAAAAACTGTTTTTT. Translating gives CASSLGGATETFEKLFF.

The V gene is TRBV7-2, the J gene TRBJ2-1; possibly TRBD1 for D (5 bases). This CDR3 is 15 amino acids long. Germline-derived CDR1 and CDR2 are SGHTA and FQGNSA. V was shortened by 3 bases and J by 9 bases, with 18 bases between the two germline ends. CDR3 residues: CASSFGQGISSEQFF. In nucleotides, the CDR3 is TGTGCCAGCAGCTTTGGGCAGGGTATCTCATCTGAGCAGTTCTTC.

V and J are TRBV28 and TRBJ1-5; maybe TRBD1 (6 bases). This CDR3 is built from 14 residues. V was clipped by 5 bases and J by 5 bases, with 13 bases between them. CDR1 is MDHEN and CDR2 is SYDVKM in the germline V gene. CDR3 DNA: TGTGCCAGCAGTCGTCAGGGGTCCCATCAGCCCCAGCATTTT. Its translation is CASSRQGSHQPQHF.

V is TRBV11-2 and J is TRBJ2-1; either TRBD1 or TRBD2 may fit D (6 bases each). V was trimmed by 0 bases and J by 6 bases, leaving 15 bases between them. This CDR3 has 16 residues. The V gene's germline CDR1 is SGHAT and CDR2 FQNNGV. Written as DNA, the CDR3 is TGTGCCAGCAGCTTAGAAGCCGGGGGCTTTTTCAATGAGCAGTTCTTC. Translation gives CASSLEAGGFFNEQFF.

This clone has just a few counts. The rearrangement links TRBV7-9 to TRBJ1-1; 7 positions match TRBD1. The CDR3 sequence is 15 residues long. The J segment lost 5 bases and the V segment lost 6 bases, leaving 12 bases of the junction unmatched. The V gene's germline CDR1 is SEHNR and CDR2 FQNEAQ (reference sequence). The CDR3 loop is CASSPPNRGGTEAFF. The CDR3 DNA reads as TGTGCCAGCAGTCCACCTAACAGGGGAGGTACTGAAGCTTTCTTT.

This clone is a singleton in its sample. The rearrangement uses TRBV28 and TRBJ1-4; D possibly corresponds to TRBD1 (5 bases). From germline, CDR1 is MDHEN and CDR2 SYDVKM. The CDR3 sequence is 14 residues long. Trimming shortened V by 10 bases and J by 7 bases, and 19 bases separated the two germline ends. CDR3 nucleotides: TGTGCCATTCAGGGTTCCGGGCGGGGTGAAAAACTGTTTTTT. This encodes CAIQGSGRGEKLFF.

In DNA, the CDR3 is TGTGCCAGCAGCTTGGACAGGGCCGGTAACATTCAGTACTTC. It encodes CASSLDRAGNIQYF. V is TRBV7-9 and J is TRBJ2-4; TRBD1 aligns across 8 bases. Unmatched junction bases numbered 5, after V lost 3 bases and J lost 7 bases. This CDR3 has 14 residues. CDR1 and CDR2 from the germline V gene are SEHNR and FQNEAQ (reference sequence).

The chain joins TRBV6-5 to TRBJ1-2; 8 positions agree with TRBD1. This CDR3 has 13 residues. Germline CDR1 reads MNHEY; CDR2 reads SVGAGI. With 2 bases clipped from V and 7 bases from J, the junction kept 3 bases outside the gene matches. CDR3 sequence (DNA): TGTGCCAGCAGTTACGGGACAGGAAGTGGCTACACCTTC. Residues: CASSYGTGSGYTF.

The chain is built from TRBV18 and TRBJ1-2; the D is unclear. This CDR3 is 14 amino acids long. Trimming left V 2 bases short and J 4 bases short, with 11 bases between. CDR1 and CDR2 (germline): KGHSH, LQKENI. CDR3 nucleotides: TGTGCCAGCTCACCAGGCAGCAACCCCTATGGCTACACCTTC. It encodes CASSPGSNPYGYTF.

This sequence joins TRBV19 and TRBJ1-5, with D perhaps matching TRBD1 (5 bases). The V and J ends lost 7 bases and 4 bases respectively, with 14 bases between them. The CDR3 loop spans 14 amino acids. In germline, CDR1 is LNHDA, CDR2 SQIVND (reference sequence). The chain's CDR3 is CASISSRGNQPQHF. CDR3 bases: TGTGCCAGTATTTCTTCGAGGGGAAATCAGCCCCAGCATTTT.

The rearrangement joins TRBV9 to TRBJ2-3; the match to TRBD2 covers 13 bases. CDR3 length: 16 residues. With V trimmed by 3 bases and J by 6 bases, 7 bases remained unmatched. In germline, CDR1 is SGDLS, CDR2 YYNGEE. The CDR3 region is CASSGGLAGMPDTQYF. DNA for the CDR3: TGTGCCAGCAGCGGGGGACTAGCGGGAATGCCCGATACGCAGTATTTT.

The V and J genes are TRBV27 and TRBJ1-6; 8 nucleotides match TRBD1. The length of the CDR3 is 13 residues. Germline CDR1 and CDR2: MNHEY and SMNVEV (reference sequence). V lost 5 bases and J lost 9; bases outside the gene matches: 3. Here the CDR3 reads CASSQGAISPLHF. The CDR3 DNA reads as TGTGCCAGCAGTCAGGGGGCCATTTCACCCCTCCACTTT.

The chain employs TRBV5-5 and TRBJ2-7; TRBD2 matches at 14 bases. The CDR3 covers 16 residues. V lost 1 base and J lost 3; bases outside the gene matches: 3. Germline values: CDR1 SGHKS, CDR2 YYEKEE (reference sequence). The chain's CDR3 is CASSLTGTSGGYEQYF. The CDR3 DNA reads TGTGCCAGCAGCTTGACGGGGACTAGCGGGGGCTACGAGCAGTACTTC.

V usage is TRBV4-3 and J usage is TRBJ1-4; TRBD1 might be the D (6 bases). The length of the CDR3 is 16 residues. From germline, CDR1 is LGHNA and CDR2 YSLEER. The ends were cut back, 4 bases at V and 8 bases at J, with 20 bases in the middle. As DNA, the CDR3 is TGCGCCAGCAGCCCCCGTAATGGTCGGGGGCGCGAAAAACTGTTTTTT. It translates to CASSPRNGRGREKLFF.

The J gene is TRBJ1-2, the V gene TRBV15; the D is unclear. Trimming cost V 4 bases and J 4 bases, with 16 bases left between them. Germline V CDR1 and CDR2: LNHNV, YYDKDF (reference sequence). The CDR3 extends over 15 amino acids. In DNA form, the CDR3 reads TGTGCCACCAGCACGCAACAGAGAGTGAGCTATGGCTACACCTTC. Residues: CATSTQQRVSYGYTF.

This clone is a singleton in its sample. The junction differs from germline at one of its ends, possibly a read error. V and J are TRBV6-5 and TRBJ2-7; 7 bases line up with TRBD1. The CDR3 totals 14 residues. CDR1 MNHEY and CDR2 SVGAGI come from the germline V gene. CDR3 in amino acids: CVSSTDRVSHEQYF. In DNA form, the CDR3 reads TGTGTCAGCAGTACCGACAGGGTGTCCCACGAGCAGTACTTC.

V is TRBV7-8 and J is TRBJ1-1; D is uncertain. Between the trimmed V and J ends, which lost 4 bases and 1 base, there was a span of 13 bases. This CDR3 comprises 15 residues. Per germline, CDR1 SGHVS and CDR2 FQNEAQ. The CDR3 DNA reads TGTGCCAGCAGCTCTAGAAGGCTTACGAACACTGAAGCTTTCTTT. This gives the protein CASSSRRLTNTEAFF.

The CDR3 sequence: CASSFIRGVSTDTQYF. The CDR3 DNA is TGTGCCAGCAGCTTTATCAGGGGCGTTAGCACAGATACGCAGTATTTT. The rearrangement links TRBV7-2 to TRBJ2-3; the D gene is possibly TRBD1 (6 bases). Deletions cut 3 bases from V and 0 bases from J, with 13 bases between. Germline-derived CDR1 and CDR2 are SGHTA and FQGNSA. CDR3 length: 16 residues.

V and J are TRBV25-1 and TRBJ2-3, with TRBD2 matching over 14 bases. The junction had 5 bases not matched to a gene; V was cut back by 4 bases and J by 5 bases. Germline CDR1 MGHDK, CDR2 SYGVNS. The CDR3 loop spans 16 amino acids. The CDR3, as DNA: TGTGCCAGCAGTGGGAGACTAGCGGGGGGGCGAGATACGCAGTATTTT. The encoded protein is CASSGRLAGGRDTQYF.

V gene TRBV5-5 combines with J gene TRBJ1-5, with D uncertain. V was pared by 1 base and J by 3 bases, with 14 bases between. Germline CDR1 SGHKS, CDR2 YYEKEE (reference sequence). The CDR3 covers 16 residues. The CDR3 sequence is CASSLQAAGLNQPQHF. Here the CDR3 DNA reads TGTGCCAGCAGCTTGCAGGCGGCCGGACTCAATCAGCCCCAGCATTTT. Complete variable domain (other parts from reference TRBV5-5 and TRBJ1-5): DAGVTQSPTHLIKTRGQQVTLRCSPISGHKSVSWYQQVLGQGPQFIFQYYEKEERGRGNFPDRFSARQFPNYSSELNVNALLLGDSALYLCASSLQAAGLNQPQHFGDGTRLSIL.

This sequence joins TRBV9 and TRBJ2-7; 11 bases align to TRBD2. Germline V CDR1 and CDR2: SGDLS, YYNGEE. The CDR3 has 15 amino acids. V lost 3 bases, J lost 7 bases, and 9 bases stayed unmatched. CDR3 amino acids: CASSDLGLAVSEQYF. Written as DNA, the CDR3 is TGTGCCAGCAGCGACCTGGGACTAGCGGTTAGTGAGCAGTACTTC.

The rearrangement joins TRBV10-3 to TRBJ1-2; 9 bases map to TRBD1. Germline V gives CDR1 ENHRY, CDR2 SYGVKD. This CDR3 is built from 13 residues. V was clipped by 11 bases and J by 9 bases; unmatched bases: 13. CDR3 DNA: TGTGCCGGTAAGGGACAGGGCACGGCTAGCTACACCTTC. Residues: CAGKGQGTASYTF.

The chain uses TRBV9 and TRBJ1-4; a weak D match, TRBD1 (5 bases). Germline V gene data show CDR1 as SGDLS and CDR2 as YYNGEE. The CDR3 loop spans 14 amino acids. V shed 4 bases and J shed 1 base, with 8 bases lying between them. The CDR3 loop is CASSSGRTNEKLFF. The CDR3 DNA reads TGTGCCAGCAGCTCAGGGAGAACTAATGAAAAACTGTTTTTT.

This clone was observed a single time. The junction differs from germline at one of its ends, possibly a read error. This chain joins TRBV18 and TRBJ1-1; D is uncertain. Germline-derived CDR1 and CDR2 are KGHSH and LQKENI. The CDR3 extends over 14 amino acids. The CDR3 loop reads CASSPKSLGQEGVF. The CDR3 DNA sequence: TGTGCCAGCTCACCTAAATCCCTTGGGCAGGAGGGTGTCTTT.

This rearrangement joins TRBV18 to TRBJ2-7; 8 bases agree with TRBD1. The CDR3 has 16 residues. The J segment lost 2 bases and the V segment lost 3 bases, leaving 9 bases of the junction unmatched. Germline CDR1 and CDR2: KGHSH and LQKENI. CDR3 residues: CASSPKTGTGPYEQYF. CDR3 sequence (DNA): TGTGCCAGCTCACCTAAAACCGGGACAGGACCCTACGAGCAGTACTTC. Full variable domain (outside the CDR3, taken from reference TRBV18 and TRBJ2-7): NAGVMQNPRHLVRRRGQEARLRCSPMKGHSHVYWYRQLPEEGLKFMVYLQKENIIDESGMPKERFSAEFPKEGPSILRIQQVVRGDSAAYFCASSPKTGTGPYEQYFGPGTRLTVT.

This sequence joins TRBV11-2 and TRBJ1-5, with 10 bases aligning to TRBD1. This CDR3 has 15 amino acids. The ends lost 5 bases at V and 1 base at J; junction bases unmatched: 2. Per germline, CDR1 SGHAT and CDR2 FQNNGV. This CDR3 is CASSTDRGSNQPQHF. Here the CDR3 DNA reads TGTGCCAGCAGCACGGACAGGGGGAGCAATCAGCCCCAGCATTTT.

The chain couples TRBV27 to TRBJ2-3; D may be TRBD1 (5 bases). Trimming left V 3 bases short and J 3 bases short, with 13 bases between. The CDR3 runs to 15 residues. From germline, CDR1 is MNHEY and CDR2 SMNVEV (reference sequence). CDR3 sequence: CASSLTAGWTDTQYF. For the CDR3, the DNA is TGTGCCAGCAGTTTGACGGCAGGGTGGACAGATACGCAGTATTTT.